A single sample is the source of the 25 T cell receptor beta chains below, sequenced in a study of cytomegalovirus exposure and HLA in healthy donors. It was with 60 Vbeta and 13 Jbeta primers that the PCR ran. Libraries were prepared by immunoSEQ multiplex PCR; TCRdb keeps only in-frame clonotypes and omits some of them. The repertoire consists of roughly 190,000 clones, with about four fifths occurring once and the leading ten covering 10% to 13%. The sample comprised PBMCs. The receptors stem from a woman aged 45 to 65 in good health and CMV-seropositive.

This clone was picked up a small number of times. The rearrangement links TRBV5-5 to TRBJ1-3, with D perhaps matching TRBD1 (6 bases). CDR1 and CDR2 from the germline V gene are SGHKS and YYEKEE (reference sequence). V was pared by 5 bases and J by 2 bases, with 11 bases between. The CDR3 loop spans 14 amino acids. The CDR3 is CASSEDRPGNTIYF. The CDR3 coding sequence is TGTGCCAGCAGTGAAGACAGGCCTGGAAACACCATATATTTT.

The CDR3 sequence: CASSQGRLAGGPAETQYF. The CDR3 bases are TGTGCCAGCAGCCAGGGGCGACTAGCGGGGGGGCCAGCAGAGACCCAGTACTTC. The chain uses TRBV4-2 and TRBJ2-5; 14 nucleotides line up with TRBD2. The germline CDR1 and CDR2 sequences are LGHNA and YNFKEQ. V lost 3 bases, J lost 4 bases, and 10 bases stayed unmatched. The length of the CDR3 is 18 residues.

V is TRBV30 and J is TRBJ1-6, with 10 positions matching TRBD1. Germline assignment: CDR1 GTSNPN and CDR2 SVGIG (reference sequence). This CDR3 region has 19 residues. With 2 bases clipped from V and 5 bases from J, the junction kept 15 bases outside the gene matches. CDR3 region: CAWSTRDRGFEAHNSPLHF. The CDR3 DNA reads TGTGCCTGGAGTACCCGGGACAGGGGCTTCGAAGCCCATAATTCACCCCTCCACTTT.

There are a few counts of this clone. The genes are TRBV5-1 and TRBJ1-1; tentatively, D is TRBD1 (6 bases). Trimming pared 4 bases from V and 1 base from J, leaving 20 bases between. This CDR3 has 17 residues. CDR1 is SGHRS, CDR2 YFSETQ, per germline. For the CDR3, the DNA is TGCGCCAGCAGCCCAACATTGTCGCAGGGGAGGAACACTGAAGCTTTCTTT. Amino acid sequence: CASSPTLSQGRNTEAFF.

This chain uses TRBV2 with TRBJ1-1; tentatively, D is TRBD1 (5 bases). The CDR3 spans 18 residues. Germline V gene lookup returns CDR1 SNHLY and CDR2 FYNNEI. The V gene lost 2 bases and the J gene lost 0 bases, with 19 bases spanning the gap. CDR3 loop: CASSERGKSGPMNTEAFF. CDR3 DNA sequence: TGTGCCAGCAGTGAACGGGGGAAATCCGGACCGATGAACACTGAAGCTTTCTTT.

V gene TRBV29-1 combines with J gene TRBJ2-7; 7 bases agree with TRBD1. The junction had 7 bases not matched to a gene; V was cut back by 6 bases and J by 2 bases. The CDR3 loop spans 13 amino acids. Germline lookup yields CDR1 SQVTM and CDR2 ANQGSEA. This CDR3 is CSVYRTGTYEQYF. The CDR3 region has the DNA TGCAGCGTCTATAGGACAGGCACCTACGAGCAGTACTTC.

This clone has only one observation. The chain is built from TRBV9 and TRBJ2-3; 7 nucleotides match TRBD2. CDR3 size: 16 residues. The germline V gene encodes CDR1 SGDLS and CDR2 YYNGEE. J was trimmed by 5 bases and V by 8 bases; bases with no gene match: 17. The CDR3 nucleotides read TGTGCCAGTGACCCCGGGGAGGGGCCTCCGGGAGATACGCAGTATTTT. It translates to CASDPGEGPPGDTQYF.

This clone was seen a single time. The chain uses TRBV9 and TRBJ1-3; tentatively, D is TRBD1 (6 bases). The CDR3 contains 15 residues. The ends were cut back, 4 bases at V and 0 bases at J, with 11 bases in the middle. The V gene's germline CDR1 is SGDLS and CDR2 YYNGEE. The CDR3 DNA is TGTGCCAGCAGCCCCCGGACAGCCTCTGGAAACACCATATATTTT. Its translation: CASSPRTASGNTIYF.

The chain couples TRBV7-9 to TRBJ1-1; no clear D. The V end lost 9 bases, the J end lost 6 bases, and 11 bases lay between the germline ends. Germline V gene data show CDR1 as SEHNR and CDR2 as FQNEAQ (reference sequence). CDR3 length: 11 residues. The CDR3 bases are TGTGCCAGTCTTAATATCGCTGAAGCTTTCTTT. It codes for CASLNIAEAFF.

J is TRBJ1-3 and V is TRBV12-5, with D perhaps TRBD1 (6 bases). The ends were cut back, 4 bases at V and 3 bases at J, with 22 bases in the middle. CDR1 is LGHNT and CDR2 is FRNRAP in the germline V gene. This CDR3 contains 18 residues. The CDR3 region has the DNA TGTGCTAGTGGTTCCCCTGATGGTCTAGGGGGAATTGGAAACACCATATATTTT. Its translation is CASGSPDGLGGIGNTIYF.

The V gene is TRBV7-2, the J gene TRBJ2-7; D is possibly TRBD2 (6 bases). Deletions cut 1 base from V and 1 base from J, with 11 bases between. The CDR3 runs to 15 residues. Looked up from germline, CDR1 is SGHTA and CDR2 is FQGNSA. The CDR3 sequence is CASSLGVGTSYEQYF. The CDR3, as DNA: TGTGCCAGCAGCTTAGGGGTTGGGACTTCCTACGAGCAGTACTTC. Filled out from reference TRBV7-2 and TRBJ2-7, the complete variable domain reads GAGVSQSPSNKVTEKGKDVELRCDPISGHTALYWYRQSLGQGLEFLIYFQGNSAPDKSGLPSDRFSAERTGGSVSTLTIQRTQQEDSAVYLCASSLGVGTSYEQYFGPGTRLTVT.

The chain has TRBV5-6 and TRBJ2-5; 9 bases match TRBD1. Matching the DNA end better, TRBJ2-7 makes the J call doubtful. The CDR3 is made up of 14 amino acids. Per germline, CDR1 SGHDT and CDR2 YYEEEE. CDR3 region: CASSPGTGFHEQYF. The CDR3 DNA reads as TGTGCCAGCAGCCCCGGGACAGGGTTCCACGAGCAGTACTTC.

The chain recombines TRBV6-1 with TRBJ2-1; tentatively, D is TRBD2 (5 bases). CDR1 is MNHNS and CDR2 is SASEGT in the germline V gene. The CDR3 covers 14 residues. V was cut by 2 bases and J by 2 bases, with 7 bases left in between. For the CDR3, the DNA is TGTGCCAGCAGTGAACTACTAGCCTACAATGAGCAGTTCTTC. This gives the protein CASSELLAYNEQFF.

The V gene is TRBV7-2, the J gene TRBJ2-7; 11 bases fit TRBD2. In germline, CDR1 is SGHTA, CDR2 FQGNSA. The length of the CDR3 is 16 residues. Losses at the gene ends were 2 bases for V and 3 bases for J; bases not matched to a gene: 6. The CDR3 DNA sequence: TGTGCCAGCAGCTTAATGCTAGCGGGGGGTTACTACGAGCAGTACTTC. It yields the protein CASSLMLAGGYYEQYF.

A single count supports this clone. The chain has TRBV7-9 and TRBJ2-3; D might be TRBD2 (6 bases). CDR3 length: 16 amino acids. Germline CDR1 reads SEHNR; CDR2 reads FQNEAQ (reference sequence). V lost 6 bases to trimming and J lost 3 bases, with 19 bases between them. The CDR3 nucleotides are TGTGCCAGCAGAGCCTCGACTAGGAAGGGAACAGATACGCAGTATTTT. It encodes CASRASTRKGTDTQYF.

CDR3 sequence reads: CASSLQGATEAFF. In DNA form, the CDR3 reads TGTGCCAGCAGTTTACAGGGGGCAACTGAAGCTTTCTTT. V and J are TRBV6-1 and TRBJ1-1; 9 bases are shared with TRBD1. CDR1 and CDR2 from the germline V gene are MNHNS and SASEGT. The CDR3 has 13 residues. V was pared by 5 bases and J by 5 bases, with 3 bases of the junction left unmatched.

The rearrangement joins TRBV7-8 to TRBJ1-5; TRBD1 is a possible D gene (6 bases). This CDR3 has 15 residues. CDR1 SGHVS and CDR2 FQNEAQ come from the germline V gene. V lost 5 bases and J 4 bases, leaving 15 bases between the germline ends. The CDR3 spells CASSPVGASNQPQHF. The CDR3 nucleotides are TGTGCCAGCAGCCCCGTGGGGGCTTCGAATCAGCCCCAGCATTTT.

The V call is TRBV7-8, the J call TRBJ2-1, with a weak D call TRBD2 (7 bases). Germline-derived CDR1 and CDR2 are SGHVS and FQNEAQ. This CDR3 region has 18 residues. V lost 5 bases to trimming and J lost 0 bases, with 20 bases between them. CDR3 sequence: CASSPRGHLARSYNEQFF. The CDR3, as DNA: TGTGCCAGCAGCCCGCGGGGGCACCTAGCCCGCTCCTACAATGAGCAGTTCTTC.

The chain combines TRBV19 with TRBJ1-2; D remains ambiguous. The germline V gene has CDR1 LNHDA and CDR2 SQIVND (reference sequence). The CDR3 consists of 14 residues. V was trimmed by 4 bases and J by 0 bases, leaving 9 bases between them. The CDR3 nucleotides are TGTGCCAGTAGTACCACAACCTCTAACTATGGCTACACCTTC. Translated, it gives CASSTTTSNYGYTF.

The chain joins TRBV6-1 to TRBJ1-1; 7 bases are a match to TRBD1. J was trimmed by 7 bases and V by 5 bases; bases with no gene match: 4. The CDR3 contains 12 residues. Germline CDR1 and CDR2: MNHNS and SASEGT. The CDR3 DNA reads as TGTGCCAGCAGTTTCCGGGACAGTGAAGCTTTCTTT. Translating gives CASSFRDSEAFF.

The CDR3 DNA is TGTGCCTGGAGGAACAGGGCAGATCAGCCCCAGCATTTT. It yields the protein CAWRNRADQPQHF. The gene calls are TRBV30 and TRBJ1-5; D might be TRBD1 (6 bases). V was cut by 3 bases and J by 5 bases, with 11 bases left in between. CDR3 length: 13 residues. CDR1 and CDR2 (germline): GTSNPN, SVGIG (reference sequence).

This chain joins TRBV18 and TRBJ1-4; D is uncertain. Germline V CDR1 and CDR2: KGHSH, LQKENI. V lost 3 bases and J 1 base, leaving 12 bases between the germline ends. The CDR3 is 16 residues long. The CDR3 bases are TGTGCCAGCTCACCGCGAAGGGAGGTAACTAATGAAAAACTGTTTTTT. Its translation: CASSPRREVTNEKLFF.

In its sample, this clone was seen a few times. The chain uses TRBV6-1 and TRBJ1-2; TRBD1 aligns across 7 bases. This CDR3 region has 15 residues. With V trimmed by 2 bases and J by 0 bases, 3 bases remained unmatched. The germline V gene encodes CDR1 MNHNS and CDR2 SASEGT. The CDR3 loop reads CASSERTGSNYGYTF. Written as DNA, the CDR3 is TGTGCCAGCAGTGAAAGGACAGGCTCTAACTATGGCTACACCTTC.

The chain joins TRBV6-1 to TRBJ1-2; D gene ambiguous. The germline V gene encodes CDR1 MNHNS and CDR2 SASEGT. Trimming left V 2 bases short and J 3 bases short, with 4 bases between. CDR3 size: 12 residues. CDR3 region: CASSEYYYGYTF. CDR3 nucleotides: TGTGCCAGCAGTGAATACTACTATGGCTACACCTTC.

The chain links TRBV2 to TRBJ1-3; possibly TRBD1 for D (5 bases). Germline V gene data show CDR1 as SNHLY and CDR2 as FYNNEI. V shed 6 bases and J shed 7 bases, with 10 bases lying between them. CDR3 length: 12 amino acids. Written as DNA, the CDR3 is TGTGCCAGCAGGGCGGGGGAGAACACCATATATTTT. This codes for CASRAGENTIYF. The entire variable domain, with the rest obtained from reference TRBV2 and TRBJ1-3, is as follows: EPEVTQTPSHQVTQMGQEVILRCVPISNHLYFYWYRQILGQKVEFLVSFYNNEISEKSEIFDDQFSVERPDGSNFTLKIRSTKLEDSAMYFCASRAGENTIYFGEGSWLTVV.